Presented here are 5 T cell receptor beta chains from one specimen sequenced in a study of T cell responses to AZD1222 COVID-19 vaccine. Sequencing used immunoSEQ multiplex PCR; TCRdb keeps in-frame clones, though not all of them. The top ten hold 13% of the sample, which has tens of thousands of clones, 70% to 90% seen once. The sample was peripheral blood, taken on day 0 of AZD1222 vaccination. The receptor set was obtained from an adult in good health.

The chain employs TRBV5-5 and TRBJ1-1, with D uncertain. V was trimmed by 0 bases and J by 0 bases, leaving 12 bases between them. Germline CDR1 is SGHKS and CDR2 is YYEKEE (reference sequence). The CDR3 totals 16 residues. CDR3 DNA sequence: TGTGCCAGCAGCTTGGCCTGGACGGGCATGAACACTGAAGCTTTCTTT. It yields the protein CASSLAWTGMNTEAFF.

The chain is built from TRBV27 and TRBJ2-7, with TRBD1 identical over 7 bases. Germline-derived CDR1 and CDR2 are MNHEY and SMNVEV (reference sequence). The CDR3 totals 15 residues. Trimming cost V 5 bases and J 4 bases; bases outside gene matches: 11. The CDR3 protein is CASSATGAPGYEQYF. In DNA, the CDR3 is TGTGCCAGCAGTGCTACAGGGGCCCCGGGGTACGAGCAGTACTTC.

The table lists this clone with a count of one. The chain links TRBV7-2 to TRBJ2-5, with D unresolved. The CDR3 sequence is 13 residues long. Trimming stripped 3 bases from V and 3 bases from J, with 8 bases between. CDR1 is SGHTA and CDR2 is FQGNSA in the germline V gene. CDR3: CASSLVWEETQYF. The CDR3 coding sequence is TGTGCCAGCAGCTTGGTGTGGGAAGAGACCCAGTACTTC.

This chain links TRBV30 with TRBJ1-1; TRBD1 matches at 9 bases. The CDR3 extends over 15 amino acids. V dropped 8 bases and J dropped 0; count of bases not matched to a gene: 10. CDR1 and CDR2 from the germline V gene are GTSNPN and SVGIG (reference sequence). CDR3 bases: TGTGCCCTAAGGACAGGGGTCCCTTTGAACACTGAAGCTTTCTTT. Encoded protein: CALRTGVPLNTEAFF.

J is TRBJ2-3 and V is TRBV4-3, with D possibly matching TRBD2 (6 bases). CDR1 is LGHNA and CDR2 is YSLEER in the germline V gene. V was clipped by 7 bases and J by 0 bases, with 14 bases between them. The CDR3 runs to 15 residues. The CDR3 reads CASNRDSASTDTQYF. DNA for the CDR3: TGCGCCAGCAACCGGGACTCCGCTAGCACAGATACGCAGTATTTT.